The rows below give T cell receptor beta chains drawn from one sample of a study of control samples from healthy donors and cancer patients. Using immunoSEQ multiplex PCR, the repertoire was profiled, and TCRdb retains in-frame clones only, with some absent. This table holds 100,000 to 150,000 clones, approximately 90% found once. Material for sequencing was blood. The origin of the receptors is a man aged 18 to 35 in good health. CDR3s include the opening cysteine and the closing phenylalanine or tryptophan. The D gene is left open where the match is weak. Expanded clones are given a class, and other clones once, few, many or no size at all.

D	V	size	J	DNA	CDR3
-	TRBV27	-	TRBJ1-5	TGTGCCACCCAAGGAGGGTATGGCAATCAGCCCCAGCATTTT	CATQGGYGNQPQHF
-	TRBV5-1	-	TRBJ2-4	TGCGCCAGCAGCTTGATCGGGGGTCCCTACTTC	CASSLIGGPYF
-	TRBV11-2	few	TRBJ2-7	TGTGCCAGCAGCTTACGAGGGCTAAAGGGCGACGAGCAGTACTTC	CASSLRGLKGDEQYF
-	TRBV24-1	-	TRBJ1-5	TGTGCCACCAGTGATCCCCATAATCAGCCCCAGCATTTT	CATSDPHNQPQHF
-	TRBV19	few	TRBJ2-7	TGTGCCAGTAGTCGGGACGACTCCTACGAGCAGTACTTC	CASSRDDSYEQYF
-	TRBV5-7	-	TRBJ1-5	TGTGCCAGCAGTTATGGTGGGTGGCCCCAGCATTTT	CASSYGGWPQHF
TRBD2	TRBV4-2	-	TRBJ2-7	TGTGCCAGCAGCTACTCGCGGGGGGGGAGCTCCTACGAGCAGTACTTC	CASSYSRGGSSYEQYF
-	TRBV2	-	TRBJ2-1	TGTGCCAGCAGGCCTAGCCTAGGGGGGCATGAGCAGTTCTTC	CASRPSLGGHEQFF
TRBD2	TRBV11-2	-	TRBJ2-5	TGTGCCAGCAGCTTAGGACTAGCGGGGGCGGTGGAGACCCAGTACTTC	CASSLGLAGAVETQYF
-	TRBV7-9	-	TRBJ2-5	TGTGCCAGCAGCCTGCAAGAGACCCAGTACTTC	CASSLQETQYF
-	TRBV27	-	TRBJ1-4	TGTGCCAGCAGTTTCGGGGGTTTGGAAAAACTGTTTTTT	CASSFGGLEKLFF
-	TRBV29-1	few	TRBJ1-1	TGCAGCGTTGCCGGGGCGATGAACACTGAAGCTTTCTTT	CSVAGAMNTEAFF
-	TRBV24-1	few	TRBJ2-7	TGTGCCACCAGTGATGGCTCAGGGGACGAGCAGTACTTC	CATSDGSGDEQYF
-	TRBV18	once	TRBJ1-2	TGTGCCAGCTCACCAAGTCCAGATAACTATGGCTACACCTTC	CASSPSPDNYGYTF
-	TRBV5-1	-	TRBJ2-3	TGCGCCAGCAGCTTGGTATCAGGGGTTCGAGATACGCAGTATTTT	CASSLVSGVRDTQYF
-	TRBV7-7	-	TRBJ2-7	TGTGCCAGCAGCTTAGGAGACGGCAGCTCCTACGAGCAGTACTTC	CASSLGDGSSYEQYF
-	TRBV6-1	few	TRBJ1-2	TGTGCCAGCAGTGAGGACATCGCGAGGGGCTACACCTTC	CASSEDIARGYTF
-	TRBV5-5	-	TRBJ2-2	TGTGCCAGCAGCTTGGCCCCAGGACATTCGAACACCGGGGAGCTGTTTTTT	CASSLAPGHSNTGELFF
-	TRBV12-3/TRBV12-4	once	TRBJ1-1	TGTGCCAGCAGGGGGAGTCGGCACACTGAAGCTTTCTTT	CASRGSRHTEAFF
TRBD1	TRBV5-6	-	TRBJ2-7	TGTGCCAGCAGCTTGACACAGGGGGTCTCCTACGAGCAGTACTTC	CASSLTQGVSYEQYF
-	TRBV29-1	-	TRBJ2-2	TGCAGCGCAGGGAACACCGGGGAGCTGTTTTTT	CSAGNTGELFF
TRBD1	TRBV6-6	-	TRBJ2-7	TGTGCCAGCAGGCCCAGACAGGGTATTGTCCCCTACGAGCAGTACTTC	CASRPRQGIVPYEQYF
TRBD1	TRBV15	-	TRBJ1-3	TGTGCCACCAGCAGATATAACACAGGGGGCACTGGAAACACCATATATTTT	CATSRYNTGGTGNTIYF
-	TRBV18	-	TRBJ1-6	TGTGCCAGCTCACCATATCAGGGGAAGAATTCACCCCTCCACTTT	CASSPYQGKNSPLHF
-	TRBV4-2	once	TRBJ2-2	TGTGCCAGCAGCCAAAGGGGTAGCTCCGGGGAGCTGTTTTTT	CASSQRGSSGELFF
-	TRBV19	-	TRBJ1-5	TGTGCCAGTAGCTGGAAGGGAGGCAATCAGCCCCAGCATTTT	CASSWKGGNQPQHF
-	TRBV30	-	TRBJ1-5	TGTGCCTGGAGTGAGGGGGGGAACCAGCCCCAGCATTTT	CAWSEGGNQPQHF
TRBD1	TRBV6-6	-	TRBJ1-4	TGTGCCAGCAGTGAGCGGGACAGGGTCGAAAAACTGTTTTTT	CASSERDRVEKLFF
TRBD1	TRBV5-1	-	TRBJ1-1	TGCGCCAGCAGTTCCGTCATTCTAACAGGGGGCGCGTTTGAAGCTTTCTTT	CASSSVILTGGAFEAFF
-	TRBV4-1	-	TRBJ1-2	TGCGCCAGCAGCCAAGGGGGAGTCCTTTCCACCTATGGCTACACCTTC	CASSQGGVLSTYGYTF
TRBD1	TRBV27	-	TRBJ2-7	TGTGCCAGCAGTGCACACGGACAGGGAAAGGGGTACGAGCAGTACTTC	CASSAHGQGKGYEQYF
TRBD2	TRBV18	-	TRBJ2-3	TGTGCCAGCTCACCGAGGACTAGCGGGGCTAGCACAGATACGCAGTATTTT	CASSPRTSGASTDTQYF
-	TRBV2	-	TRBJ2-3	TGTGCCAGCTCTTTTACAGATACGCAGTATTTT	CASSFTDTQYF
TRBD1	TRBV2	-	TRBJ2-3	TGTGCCAGCAGCAAGGGGACAGGGGTTTCCACAGATACGCAGTATTTT	CASSKGTGVSTDTQYF
-	TRBV30	-	TRBJ2-7	TGTGCCTGGAGTCACCGGGACACCTACGAGCAGTACTTC	CAWSHRDTYEQYF
-	TRBV3-1/TRBV3-2	-	TRBJ1-3	TGTGCCAGCAGCCAAGGGCCGGGTTCTGGAAACACCATATATTTT	CASSQGPGSGNTIYF
-	TRBV19	-	TRBJ1-1	TGTGCCACAGCCCTGACAGCCAACACTGAAGCTTTCTTT	CATALTANTEAFF